This T cell receptor beta chain derives from a study of T-cell memory formation after mild COVID-19. Study conclusions and caveats: Balance between CD4 and CD8 was seen in clones contracting day 15 to 85, and a CD4+ lean was seen in later expanders.

Remarks on this clonotype: Its antigen is not known.

MiXCR, run by TCRdb on the 5' RACE reads, gives a single entry per CDR3 protein. The repertoire has under 450,000 distinct CDR3 sequences, approximately 22% of them found once; the top ten carry over 20%. CDR1 and CDR2 from the germline V gene are SGHRS and YFSETQ. CDR3 length: 14 residues. With V trimmed by 7 bases and J by 5 bases, 7 bases remained unmatched. The receptor was isolated from a man younger than 35 who had mild COVID-19 (a few samples of this study predate the infection). Cell type and time point are not known. The sequencing input was PBMCs or a T cell subset sorted from them (not recorded which). The V and J genes are TRBV5-1 and TRBJ1-4, with 8 nucleotides matching TRBD1. The CDR3, as DNA: TGCGCCAGCGGGCCAGGGGGCCGGAATGAAAAACTGTTTTTT. Protein product: CASGPGGRNEKLFF.